Listed here are 21 T cell receptor beta chains from one sample, sequenced in a study of blood T cell repertoires in COVID-19. TCRdb's copy holds only in-frame clones and misses some; the assay was immunoSEQ multiplex PCR. The top ten clones hold 10% of a sample with roughly 33,000 clones, more than 75% of them seen once. The sequencing input was peripheral blood. These TCRs come from a man older than 75 with active COVID-19.

J is TRBJ2-1 and V is TRBV30; D gene unclear. Germline CDR1 GTSNPN, CDR2 SVGIG (reference sequence). Between the trimmed V and J ends, which lost 0 bases and 5 bases, there was a span of 8 bases. This CDR3 is 13 amino acids long. CDR3 loop: CAWSVRRDNEQFF. The CDR3 region has the DNA TGTGCCTGGAGTGTAAGACGGGACAATGAGCAGTTCTTC.

This clone ranks as medium-sized. The chain couples TRBV6-5 to TRBJ1-1; unclear D gene. V lost 3 bases and J lost 11, with 10 bases in between. Germline CDR1 reads MNHEY; CDR2 reads SVGAGI. This CDR3 contains 11 residues. CDR3 in DNA: TGTGCCAGCAGTTATGGTACTTGGGCTTTCTTT. Amino acid sequence: CASSYGTWAFF.

This rearrangement joins TRBV7-6 to TRBJ2-2; D is uncertain. V gave up 2 bases and J gave up 4 bases, with 2 bases separating them. CDR3 size: 12 residues. CDR1 is SGHVS, CDR2 FNYEAQ, per germline. CDR3 nucleotides: TGTGCCAGCAGCTTACGCACCGGGGAGCTGTTTTTT. This encodes CASSLRTGELFF.

The chain employs TRBV27 and TRBJ1-3; TRBD1 is a possible D gene (5 bases). The CDR3 has 17 residues. Trimming pared 4 bases from V and 0 bases from J, leaving 16 bases between. Germline V gene sequence: CDR1 MNHEY, CDR2 SMNVEV (reference sequence). CDR3 sequence: CASSSTSGVSSGNTIYF. The CDR3, as DNA: TGTGCCAGCAGTTCGACCTCGGGGGTGAGCTCTGGAAACACCATATATTTT.

This clone was seen more than once but under ten times. V is TRBV28 and J is TRBJ2-7, with a possible D match to TRBD1 (6 bases). In germline, CDR1 is MDHEN, CDR2 SYDVKM. The CDR3 extends over 15 amino acids. V was shortened by 5 bases and J by 0 bases, with 14 bases between the two germline ends. The CDR3 region is CASSPTGMSSYEQYF. CDR3 in DNA: TGTGCCAGCAGTCCTACAGGGATGAGCTCCTACGAGCAGTACTTC.

V gene TRBV7-9 combines with J gene TRBJ2-1; weak D call: TRBD2 (5 bases). Germline values: CDR1 SEHNR, CDR2 FQNEAQ (reference sequence). Trimming took off 0 bases at V and 4 bases at J, with 10 bases between the two ends. CDR3 size: 15 residues. CDR3 protein: CASSLAGVVYNEQFF. The CDR3 DNA reads TGTGCCAGCAGCTTAGCGGGAGTCGTGTACAATGAGCAGTTCTTC.

The chain couples TRBV5-1 to TRBJ2-2; D is possibly TRBD1 (5 bases). The V and J ends lost 2 bases and 4 bases respectively, with 6 bases between them. The CDR3 consists of 13 residues. CDR1 and CDR2 from the germline V gene are SGHRS and YFSETQ. The CDR3 loop reads CASSFRGTGELFF. Here the CDR3 DNA reads TGCGCCAGCAGCTTTAGGGGCACCGGGGAGCTGTTTTTT.

The V call is TRBV28, the J call TRBJ2-6; weak D call: TRBD1 (5 bases). V gave up 5 bases and J gave up 3 bases, with 14 bases separating them. The V gene's germline CDR1 is MDHEN and CDR2 SYDVKM. The CDR3 runs 16 residues. The CDR3 sequence: CASSLPQGFGANVLTF. For the CDR3, the DNA is TGTGCCAGCAGTCTCCCGCAGGGTTTTGGGGCCAACGTCCTGACTTTC.

The chain links TRBV30 to TRBJ2-7, with 10 bases identical to TRBD2. Per the germline V gene, CDR1 is GTSNPN and CDR2 is SVGIG (reference sequence). CDR3 length equals 17 residues. Trimming at V came to 2 bases and at J to 5 bases, leaving 15 bases not matched to a gene. The CDR3, as DNA: TGTGCCTGGAGTCTAGGTGGGGGGGGACTAGCGTCCGACGAGCAGTACTTC. Translated: CAWSLGGGGLASDEQYF.

The chain couples TRBV30 to TRBJ2-3, with a tentative D call TRBD2 (6 bases). Germline CDR1 GTSNPN, CDR2 SVGIG (reference sequence). V lost 3 bases, J lost 2 bases, and 18 bases lay in between. The CDR3 is 16 residues long. As DNA, the CDR3 is TGTGCCTGGAGGGATTATAGCGGACCTTCCACAGATACGCAGTATTTT. This encodes CAWRDYSGPSTDTQYF.

In its sample, this clone was seen a few times. This chain joins TRBV2 and TRBJ2-6; TRBD2 matches 7 bases. The CDR3 covers 16 residues. V gave up 7 bases and J gave up 1 base; unmatched junction bases: 7. Looked up from germline, CDR1 is SNHLY and CDR2 is FYNNEI. The CDR3 coding sequence is TGTGCCAGCAAGCGGGGCCTCTCTTCTGGGGCCAACGTCCTGACTTTC. Protein product: CASKRGLSSGANVLTF. Full variable domain (missing parts from reference TRBV2 and TRBJ2-6): EPEVTQTPSHQVTQMGQEVILRCVPISNHLYFYWYRQILGQKVEFLVSFYNNEISEKSEIFDDQFSVERPDGSNFTLKIRSTKLEDSAMYFCASKRGLSSGANVLTFGAGSRLTVL.

This clone was seen a single time. The rearrangement uses TRBV6-5 and TRBJ2-1; the D gene is possibly TRBD1 (6 bases). Per the germline V gene, CDR1 is MNHEY and CDR2 is SVGAGI. The CDR3 loop spans 15 amino acids. V gave up 0 bases and J gave up 9 bases, with 15 bases separating them. In DNA, the CDR3 is TGTGCCAGCAGTTACTCGAGCAGGGGCAGGGGTGAGCAGTTCTTC. Its protein is CASSYSSRGRGEQFF.

V and J are TRBV21-1 and TRBJ2-7; the table names TRBD2, a call not compared with the DNA. TRBV21-1 is a documented pseudogene. The length of the CDR3 is 15 residues. DNA of the CDR3: TGTGCCAGCAGGCCGGGACTAGCGGGAGGCTACGAGCAGTACTTC. This translates into CASRPGLAGGYEQYF.

The genes are TRBV10-3 and TRBJ2-7; possibly TRBD1 for D (6 bases). Trimming shortened V by 6 bases and J by 2 bases, and 11 bases separated the two germline ends. This CDR3 is built from 13 residues. CDR1 and CDR2 from the germline V gene are ENHRY and SYGVKD. The CDR3 nucleotides are TGTGCCATCAGGGGGGACAAAACCTACGAGCAGTACTTC. It encodes CAIRGDKTYEQYF.

The chain uses TRBV3-1 (or the pseudogene TRBV3-2) and TRBJ2-5; D not certain. The CDR3 is 14 amino acids. Germline V CDR1 and CDR2: LGHDT, YNNKEL (reference sequence). The V and J ends lost 0 bases and 4 bases respectively, with 9 bases between them. For the CDR3, the DNA is TGTGCCAGCAGCCAAGATTTTCTCGGAGAGACCCAGTACTTC. This gives the protein CASSQDFLGETQYF.

The chain recombines TRBV7-2 with TRBJ2-1, with 8 bases fitting TRBD1. Germline CDR1 and CDR2: SGHTA and FQGNSA. The V gene end was trimmed by 3 bases and the J gene end by 4 bases; junction bases not matched to a gene: 2. This CDR3 has 14 amino acids. Here the CDR3 reads CASSFRDRYNEQFF. The CDR3 DNA is TGTGCCAGCAGCTTCCGGGACAGGTACAATGAGCAGTTCTTC.

The chain combines TRBV5-6 with TRBJ1-2, with TRBD1 as a possible D gene (5 bases). Germline V CDR1 and CDR2: SGHDT, YYEEEE. The V end was cut by 4 bases, the J end by 7 bases, with 11 bases between. CDR3 size: 12 residues. In DNA form, the CDR3 reads TGTGCCAGCAGCCTGACCAGGGTTGGCTACACCTTC. This gives the protein CASSLTRVGYTF.

Only one count was recorded for this clone. CDR3 residues: CASSQTSGRDIYNEQFF. The DNA for the CDR3 is TGTGCCAGCAGCCAGACTAGCGGGAGGGATATCTACAATGAGCAGTTCTTC. The V and J genes are TRBV5-4 and TRBJ2-1, with 14 bases aligning to TRBD2. Germline V gives CDR1 SGHNT, CDR2 YYREEE (reference sequence). The length of the CDR3 is 17 residues. Trimming cost V 4 bases and J 3 bases; bases outside gene matches: 6.

This chain joins TRBV4-3 and TRBJ2-2, with 11 nucleotides matching TRBD2. After removal of 0 bases from V and 13 bases from J, the junction contained 10 bases not matched to a gene. The CDR3 is made up of 16 amino acids. The germline V gene has CDR1 LGHNA and CDR2 YSLEER. CDR3 amino acids: CASSQDGTSGPVGLFF. Here the CDR3 DNA reads TGCGCCAGCAGCCAAGATGGGACTAGCGGTCCCGTGGGGCTGTTTTTT.

This clone turned up a few times. The gene calls are TRBV10-3 and TRBJ1-5, with a tentative D call TRBD1 (5 bases). CDR1 and CDR2 from the germline V gene are ENHRY and SYGVKD. The length of the CDR3 is 18 residues. V shed 2 bases and J shed 3 bases, with 20 bases lying between them. In nucleotides, the CDR3 is TGTGCCATCAGTGAGCTGGCCCCCGCGACAGTCGTCAATCAGCCCCAGCATTTT. This encodes CAISELAPATVVNQPQHF.

This clone was observed a handful of times. V gene TRBV7-9 combines with J gene TRBJ1-3, with 10 positions matching TRBD1. The V gene end was trimmed by 4 bases and the J gene end by 4 bases; junction bases not matched to a gene: 7. The CDR3 is 16 residues long. The germline V gene has CDR1 SEHNR and CDR2 FQNEAQ (reference sequence). The CDR3 region is CASSSPGQGTGNTIYF. The CDR3 nucleotides are TGTGCCAGCAGCTCACCGGGACAGGGGACCGGAAACACCATATATTTT.